A single sample gave rise to the 31 T cell receptor beta chains below, sequenced in a study of blood T cell repertoires in COVID-19. The method was immunoSEQ multiplex PCR; TCRdb's version includes in-frame clones alone and lacks a portion of them. The sample gives 300,000 to 450,000 clones, roughly nine tenths of which show up once; 0.9% to 1.1% is in the top ten. Sequencing used PBMCs or T cells enriched from blood (not recorded which). Receptor source: a man in his late teens or twenties who had recovered from COVID-19.

The V and J genes are TRBV10-3 and TRBJ2-3; 8 bases are a match to TRBD2. The trim removed 0 bases at V and 4 bases at J, leaving 9 bases unmatched. Germline V gene data show CDR1 as ENHRY and CDR2 as SYGVKD. This CDR3 is built from 17 residues. CDR3 region: CAISESGTSFVADTQYF. CDR3 nucleotide sequence: TGTGCCATCAGTGAGTCCGGGACTAGTTTTGTCGCAGATACGCAGTATTTT.

The chain is built from TRBV27 and TRBJ2-7; D may be TRBD2 (5 bases). This CDR3 region has 14 residues. Germline-derived CDR1 and CDR2 are MNHEY and SMNVEV (reference sequence). The V and J ends lost 5 bases and 3 bases respectively, with 14 bases between them. As DNA, the CDR3 is TGTGCCAGCAGTCCCCGCCGGGAATACTACGAGCAGTACTTC. It encodes CASSPRREYYEQYF.

This clone is a singleton in its sample. This chain joins TRBV21-1 and TRBJ2-1; TRBD1 is the table's D call and was not checked against the DNA. TRBV21-1 is a known pseudogene. The CDR3 is 15 amino acids. Here the CDR3 DNA reads TGTGCCAGCAGCAACAGGGGGGAGCCCTACAATGAGCAGTTCTTC. Translation gives CASSNRGEPYNEQFF.

This chain joins TRBV5-1 and TRBJ1-2; 9 nucleotides match TRBD1. CDR3 length: 15 amino acids. CDR1 and CDR2 (germline): SGHRS, YFSETQ. Trimming took 4 bases from V and 8 from J; bases not matched to a gene: 12. The CDR3 spells CASSPTGGRAGGYTF. In DNA form, the CDR3 reads TGCGCCAGCAGCCCTACAGGGGGCAGAGCGGGAGGCTACACCTTC.

This clone was picked up one time. J is TRBJ1-1 and V is TRBV29-1, with D unclear. This CDR3 is built from 13 residues. CDR1 SQVTM and CDR2 ANQGSEA come from the germline V gene. V was shortened by 1 base and J by 12 bases, with 18 bases between the two germline ends. This CDR3 is CSVEVPPGDPTFF. CDR3 bases: TGCAGCGTTGAAGTCCCCCCCGGGGATCCAACTTTCTTT.

The rearrangement joins TRBV6-5 to TRBJ1-2, with D possibly being TRBD1 (6 bases). Germline V gene sequence: CDR1 MNHEY, CDR2 SVGAGI. This CDR3 region has 13 residues. The V and J ends lost 6 bases and 8 bases respectively, with 16 bases between them. The CDR3 coding sequence is TGTGCCAGCAGGAGCCTTACAGGGCAAGGCTACACCTTC. Its protein product is CASRSLTGQGYTF.

The chain has TRBV21-1 and TRBJ1-5. TRBV21-1 is annotated as a pseudogene. This CDR3 has 17 residues. In DNA form, the CDR3 reads TGTGCCAGCAGCAAAGCGGGGCAGGGAGGTTACAATCAGCCCCAGCATTTT. This codes for CASSKAGQGGYNQPQHF.

CDR3 nucleotides: TGTGCCAGCAGCTCAAGGACTAGCGGACCCTTGGGGACCCAGTACTTC. Amino acid sequence: CASSSRTSGPLGTQYF. J is TRBJ2-5 and V is TRBV7-2; TRBD2 aligns across 10 bases. The CDR3 length is 16 residues. Trimming took 4 bases from V and 7 from J; bases not matched to a gene: 12. Germline CDR1 reads SGHTA; CDR2 reads FQGNSA.

This chain uses TRBV6-1 with TRBJ1-3; tentatively, D is TRBD1 (6 bases). Per the germline V gene, CDR1 is MNHNS and CDR2 is SASEGT. V was cut by 2 bases and J by 4 bases, with 15 bases left in between. This CDR3 has 16 residues. The CDR3 region is CASSERPQGFGNTIYF. The CDR3, as DNA: TGTGCCAGCAGTGAACGCCCTCAGGGGTTCGGAAACACCATATATTTT.

This chain uses TRBV28 with TRBJ2-2; 8 nucleotides line up with TRBD2. J lost 2 bases, V lost 5 bases, and 16 bases had no gene match. This CDR3 comprises 19 residues. CDR1 is MDHEN, CDR2 SYDVKM, per germline. The CDR3, as DNA: TGTGCCAGCAGTCCTACCCCCCCCGGGGGGGCTACCAACACCGGGGAGCTGTTTTTT. This translates into CASSPTPPGGATNTGELFF. Full variable domain (remainder filled in from reference TRBV28 and TRBJ2-2): DVKVTQSSRYLVKRTGEKVFLECVQDMDHENMFWYRQDPGLGLRLIYFSYDVKMKEKGDIPEGYSVSREKKERFSLILESASTNQTSMYLCASSPTPPGGATNTGELFFGEGSRLTVL.

A single count supports this clone. This specimen includes other DNA sequences encoding the same CDR3. The chain links TRBV5-6 to TRBJ1-2; D gene unclear. Germline V gene lookup returns CDR1 SGHDT and CDR2 YYEEEE. The CDR3 extends over 11 amino acids. Trimming removed 3 bases from V and 8 bases from J, with 8 bases in between. The CDR3 bases are TGTGCCAGCAGCTGGGGAGGGGGCTACACCTTC. This translates into CASSWGGGYTF.

CDR3 bases: TGTGCCAGCAGTTTATCGATTACCCGGGTTTTAACATATGGCTACACCTTC. This codes for CASSLSITRVLTYGYTF. The V gene is TRBV27, the J gene TRBJ1-2, with D uncertain. CDR1 MNHEY and CDR2 SMNVEV come from the germline V gene (reference sequence). This CDR3 has 17 residues. Trimming stripped 0 bases from V and 5 bases from J, with 19 bases between.

The gene calls are TRBV29-1 and TRBJ1-1; weak D call: TRBD1 (5 bases). This CDR3 is built from 12 residues. CDR1 is SQVTM, CDR2 ANQGSEA, per germline. V dropped 6 bases and J dropped 7 bases, with 15 bases sitting between them. The CDR3 bases are TGCAGCGTCGTGGGACTCAAGGATGAAGCTTTCTTT. This encodes CSVVGLKDEAFF.

The chain recombines TRBV7-9 with TRBJ2-1; no definite D call. This CDR3 has 11 residues. Trimming took off 5 bases at V and 10 bases at J, with 9 bases between the two ends. CDR1 and CDR2 (germline): SEHNR, FQNEAQ (reference sequence). This chain's CDR3 is CASSPTVEQFF. For the CDR3, the DNA is TGTGCCAGCAGCCCCACGGTCGAGCAGTTCTTC.

The CDR3 sequence: CASSLAQAYEQYF. CDR3 DNA sequence: TGCGCCAGCAGCTTGGCACAGGCCTACGAGCAGTACTTC. This chain joins TRBV5-1 and TRBJ2-7; D perhaps matches TRBD1 (5 bases). V lost 0 bases and J lost 2, with 6 bases in between. The germline gives CDR1 SGHRS, CDR2 YFSETQ. CDR3 length: 13 amino acids.

The gene calls are TRBV3-1 (or the pseudogene TRBV3-2) and TRBJ2-7; TRBD1 agrees at 7 bases. With V trimmed by 3 bases and J by 0 bases, 5 bases remained unmatched. The length of the CDR3 is 15 residues. Germline V gives CDR1 LGHDT, CDR2 YNNKEL (reference sequence). For the CDR3, the DNA is TGTGCCAGCAGCCAGGGACAGACACGCTCCTACGAGCAGTACTTC. Translating gives CASSQGQTRSYEQYF.

The V and J genes are TRBV10-3 and TRBJ1-6; D is undetermined. The CDR3 runs 15 residues. Germline assignment: CDR1 ENHRY and CDR2 SYGVKD. Trimming cost V 5 bases and J 0 bases, with 8 bases left between them. The CDR3 region is CAISPGDSYNSPLHF. The CDR3 region has the DNA TGTGCCATCAGTCCCGGGGACTCCTATAATTCACCCCTCCACTTT.

The chain links TRBV3-1 (or the pseudogene TRBV3-2) to TRBJ1-1; D call uncertain. The V gene's germline CDR1 is LGHDT and CDR2 YNNKEL (reference sequence). Deletions cut 4 bases from V and 9 bases from J, with 12 bases between. The CDR3 covers 12 residues. CDR3: CASSRAGAKAFF. The CDR3, as DNA: TGTGCCAGCAGCCGGGCGGGCGCGAAAGCTTTCTTT.

CDR3 sequence: CASSLSTAGKAFF. CDR3 coding DNA: TGTGCCAGCAGCTTGTCAACAGCGGGAAAAGCTTTCTTT. The rearrangement links TRBV5-4 to TRBJ1-1; D is uncertain. Trimming took off 1 base at V and 9 bases at J, with 13 bases between the two ends. Germline V gene data show CDR1 as SGHNT and CDR2 as YYREEE (reference sequence). This CDR3 has 13 amino acids. Based on the CDR3 plus reference TRBV5-4 and TRBJ1-1, the full variable domain is ETGVTQSPTHLIKTRGQQVTLRCSSQSGHNTVSWYQQALGQGPQFIFQYYREEENGRGNFPPRFSGLQFPNYSSELNVNALELDDSALYLCASSLSTAGKAFFGQGTRLTVV.

This clone has a handful of counts. The rearrangement uses TRBV6-5 and TRBJ1-3; maybe TRBD1 (6 bases). Trimming removed 6 bases at V and 4 bases at J, with 16 bases between. The CDR3 is 15 amino acids. Germline V gives CDR1 MNHEY, CDR2 SVGAGI. The CDR3 nucleotides read TGTGCCAGCAGCCGATCCCGGGACATAGGAAACACCATATATTTT. The encoded protein is CASSRSRDIGNTIYF.

The chain has TRBV11-1 and TRBJ1-1, with TRBD1 matching 7 bases. Trimming at V came to 5 bases and at J to 3 bases, leaving 3 bases not matched to a gene. The CDR3 is made up of 13 amino acids. The V gene's germline CDR1 is SGHAT and CDR2 FQDESV (reference sequence). The DNA of the CDR3 is TGTGCCAGCAGCCAGACAGGGTACACTGAAGCTTTCTTT. Its translation: CASSQTGYTEAFF.

The chain recombines TRBV5-1 with TRBJ2-1, with 10 nucleotides matching TRBD1. Germline CDR1 and CDR2: SGHRS and YFSETQ. The CDR3 contains 16 residues. V lost 6 bases and J lost 5; bases outside the gene matches: 11. This CDR3 reads CASTPWGTGADNEQFF. CDR3 sequence (DNA): TGCGCCAGCACCCCTTGGGGGACAGGGGCGGACAATGAGCAGTTCTTC. The entire variable domain, with the rest obtained from reference TRBV5-1 and TRBJ2-1, is as follows: KAGVTQTPRYLIKTRGQQVTLSCSPISGHRSVSWYQQTPGQGLQFLFEYFSETQRNKGNFPGRFSGRQFSNSRSEMNVSTLELGDSALYLCASTPWGTGADNEQFFGPGTRLTVL.

The CDR3 nucleotides read TGTGCCAGCAGCCCGGGGACAGCCCTCTTGAACACTGAAGCTTTCTTT. The encoded protein is CASSPGTALLNTEAFF. V and J are TRBV7-6 and TRBJ1-1; 7 bases match TRBD1. Germline V gene data show CDR1 as SGHVS and CDR2 as FNYEAQ. J was trimmed by 0 bases and V by 5 bases; bases with no gene match: 9. CDR3 size: 16 residues. The full variable domain, its missing parts supplied by reference TRBV7-6 and TRBJ1-1, is GAGVSQSPRYKVTKRGQDVALRCDPISGHVSLYWYRQALGQGPEFLTYFNYEAQQDKSGLPNDRFSAERPEGSISTLTIQRTEQRDSAMYRCASSPGTALLNTEAFFGQGTRLTVV.

The rearrangement joins TRBV2 to TRBJ1-1, with D unclear. The CDR3 consists of 12 residues. V lost 8 bases to trimming and J lost 5 bases, with 12 bases between them. Germline CDR1 is SNHLY and CDR2 is FYNNEI. DNA of the CDR3: TGTGCCAGCCTCGGGGTAAGGACTGAAGCTTTCTTT. Translated, it gives CASLGVRTEAFF.

The V and J genes are TRBV11-2 and TRBJ2-5, with D uncertain. Germline values: CDR1 SGHAT, CDR2 FQNNGV. CDR3 length: 12 amino acids. V was pared by 5 bases and J by 2 bases, with 6 bases between. CDR3 sequence reads: CASSLGQETQYF. CDR3 bases: TGTGCCAGCAGCCTCGGTCAAGAGACCCAGTACTTC.

The rearrangement joins TRBV4-1 to TRBJ1-6; no reliable D call. Germline V lookup: CDR1 MGHRA, CDR2 YSYEKL. Between the trimmed V and J ends, which lost 1 base and 9 bases, there was a span of 7 bases. This CDR3 is built from 13 residues. In nucleotides, the CDR3 is TGCGCCAGCAGCCAAGTCAACAGTTCACCCCTCCACTTT. Its protein product is CASSQVNSSPLHF.

This clone was counted a few times. The chain links TRBV28 to TRBJ1-2; no definite D call. CDR3 size: 12 residues. Between the trimmed V and J ends, which lost 6 bases and 4 bases, there was a span of 9 bases. The germline V gene encodes CDR1 MDHEN and CDR2 SYDVKM. This chain's CDR3 is CASSHEVYGYTF. The CDR3 DNA reads TGTGCCAGCAGCCACGAGGTCTATGGCTACACCTTC.

This sequence joins TRBV14 and TRBJ2-7; D not certain. This CDR3 spans 14 amino acids. The germline V and J ends were trimmed by 0 bases and 0 bases, with 6 bases remaining between them. Germline V gives CDR1 SGHDN, CDR2 FVKESK. CDR3 residues: CASSQEVGSYEQYF. The CDR3 nucleotides are TGTGCCAGCAGCCAAGAGGTCGGCTCCTACGAGCAGTACTTC.

The chain recombines TRBV5-1 with TRBJ1-5, with D maybe TRBD1 (6 bases). The CDR3 spans 14 residues. V gave up 3 bases and J gave up 8 bases, with 15 bases separating them. Germline values: CDR1 SGHRS, CDR2 YFSETQ. CDR3 sequence reads: CASSSGQPLEPQHF. CDR3 sequence (DNA): TGCGCCAGCAGCTCCGGACAGCCATTAGAGCCCCAGCATTTT. Full variable domain (outside the CDR3, taken from reference TRBV5-1 and TRBJ1-5): KAGVTQTPRYLIKTRGQQVTLSCSPISGHRSVSWYQQTPGQGLQFLFEYFSETQRNKGNFPGRFSGRQFSNSRSEMNVSTLELGDSALYLCASSSGQPLEPQHFGDGTRLSIL.

This chain links TRBV19 with TRBJ2-2; D is perhaps TRBD1 (6 bases). The V end lost 5 bases, the J end lost 5 bases, and 12 bases lay between the germline ends. The CDR3 extends over 14 amino acids. Germline assignment: CDR1 LNHDA and CDR2 SQIVND (reference sequence). DNA for the CDR3: TGTGCCAGTAGTCCCCGGACAGCAACCGGGGAGCTGTTTTTT. Its translation is CASSPRTATGELFF.

The chain carries TRBV14 and TRBJ1-1, with D perhaps TRBD1 (6 bases). V lost 3 bases and J 4 bases, leaving 12 bases between the germline ends. The CDR3 length is 14 residues. The germline V gene has CDR1 SGHDN and CDR2 FVKESK. The chain's CDR3 is CASSQGGLGTEAFF. CDR3 bases: TGTGCCAGCAGCCAGGGGGGGCTTGGCACTGAAGCTTTCTTT.